The source of this T cell receptor (beta chain) is a study of T cells in Graves' hyperthyroidism and ophthalmopathy. General study findings and limits: Most thyroid-expanded clonotypes above 0.001 were also found in blood.

Amplification of TCR beta CDR3 regions used RNA as the template. Using the HTBI primer set, a first-round RT-PCR was run on the TCR CDR3. TCRdb analysed the multiplex PCR reads with MiXCR anew, one entry per CDR3 protein. Of under 550,000 distinct CDR3 sequences in the sample, 15% to 20% were seen once. This CDR3 has 17 residues. CDR1 ENHRY and CDR2 SYGVKD come from the germline V gene. The J segment lost 2 bases and the V segment lost 3 bases, leaving 6 bases of the junction unmatched. Patients having uncontrolled infection, another autoimmune disease, pregnancy or lactation were not included. Out of roughly 9.1 ml of fresh peripheral blood came the PBMCs. This clonotype was found many times. The antigen remains undetermined.

The receptor was isolated from a man between 35 and 55 years old with Graves' ophthalmopathy. This sequence joins TRBV10-3 and TRBJ2-3, with TRBD2 matching over 12 bases. The sequenced sample consisted of blood. CDR3 in DNA: TGTGCCATCAGTGACAAACTAGCGGGGGGTCCCACAGATACGCAGTATTTT. Its protein is CAISDKLAGGPTDTQYF.